This T cell receptor (beta chain) was sequenced for a study of molecular identifiers for immune sequencing clone quantification. Each CDR3 protein is one row after TCRdb ran MiXCR on the PCR reads. The sample includes approximately 500,000 distinct CDR3 sequences, 20% to 25% of them seen just once. Trimming took off 3 bases at V and 2 bases at J, with 11 bases between the two ends. The CDR3 runs 15 residues. The clonotype comes from a human donor in good health. Some libraries in this study had Jurkat cell RNA spiked in. V gene TRBV12-3 or TRBV12-4 combines with J gene TRBJ2-1; D is uncertain. What was sequenced was naive CD8+ T cells from blood, with Jurkat cell RNA spiked in. Subset noted: FACS-sorted CD8+CD4-CCR7+CD45RA+ naive T cells. The CDR3, as DNA: TGTGCCAGCAGTTTTGGACGAGAACCCTACAATGAGCAGTTCTTC. Translation: CASSFGREPYNEQFF.